This T cell receptor (beta chain) is drawn from a study of T cell responses to AZD1222 COVID-19 vaccine. As regards this clone: The target antigen is unknown.

The study's findings and limits: Spike-specific TCR breadth and depth were elevated following two AZD1222 doses.

Sequencing was performed with immunoSEQ multiplex PCR; in TCRdb, only in-frame clones are kept and a portion is missing. The sample records about 140,000 clones, 91% being singletons. Germline assignment: CDR1 SGHTA and CDR2 FQGNSA. The CDR3 contains 15 residues. The ends were cut back, 1 base at V and 5 bases at J, with 12 bases in the middle. The sample in question was peripheral blood, obtained 28 days after the second dose of the MenACWY control vaccine. This clonotype was obtained from an adult who received the MenACWY meningococcal vaccine as a control. The chain combines TRBV7-2 with TRBJ2-1; D may be TRBD1 (6 bases). CDR3 sequence reads: CASSLEAGQHNEQFF. CDR3 bases: TGTGCCAGCAGCTTAGAGGCCGGACAGCACAATGAGCAGTTCTTC.